The clone carrying this T cell receptor beta chain showed up just a few times. Its antigen is not known. The entry originates in a study of T-cell memory formation after mild COVID-19. Study in general: Clusters were largely donor specific.

Notes on the study in general: Prior to infection, memory already included some responding clones, suggesting cross-reactive memory joined. Contracting clones from day 15 to 85 showed balanced CD4/CD8; later expanders favored CD4+.

5'RACE with constant-segment primers yielded barcoded, UMI-tagged TCR alpha and TCR beta cDNA libraries. TCRdb fed the 5' RACE reads into MiXCR, producing one record per CDR3 protein. The sample consists of approximately 250,000 distinct CDR3 sequences, roughly 17% of them appearing once. This CDR3 contains 17 residues. Deletions cut 1 base from V and 4 bases from J, with 18 bases between. CDR1 and CDR2 from the germline V gene are KGHDR and SFDVKD. The source of this sequence is a man between 18 and 29 years old who had mild COVID-19 (a few samples of this study predate the infection). Cell type and time point are not known. Sequenced sample: PBMCs or a T cell subset sorted from them (not recorded which). V usage is TRBV24-1 and J usage is TRBJ1-2; D gene ambiguous. CDR3 in DNA: TGTGCCACCAGTGATTTTGCGCCGGGCGGTCATAGCTATGGCTACACCTTC. It encodes CATSDFAPGGHSYGYTF.